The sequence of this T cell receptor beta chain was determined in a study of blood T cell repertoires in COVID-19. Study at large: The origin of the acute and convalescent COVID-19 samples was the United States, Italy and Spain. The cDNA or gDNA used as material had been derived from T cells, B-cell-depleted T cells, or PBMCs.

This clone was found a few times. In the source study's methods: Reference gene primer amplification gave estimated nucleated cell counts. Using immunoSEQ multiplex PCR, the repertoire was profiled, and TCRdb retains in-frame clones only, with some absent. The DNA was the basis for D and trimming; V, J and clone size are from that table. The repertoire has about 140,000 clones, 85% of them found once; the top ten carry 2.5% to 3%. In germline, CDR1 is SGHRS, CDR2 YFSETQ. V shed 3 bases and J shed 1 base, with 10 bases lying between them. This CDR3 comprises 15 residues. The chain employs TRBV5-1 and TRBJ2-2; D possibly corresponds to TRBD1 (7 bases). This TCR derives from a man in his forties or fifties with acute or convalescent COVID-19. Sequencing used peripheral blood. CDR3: CASSSQGGNTGELFF. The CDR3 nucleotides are TGCGCCAGCAGCTCTCAGGGGGGGAACACCGGGGAGCTGTTTTTT. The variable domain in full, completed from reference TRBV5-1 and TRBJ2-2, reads KAGVTQTPRYLIKTRGQQVTLSCSPISGHRSVSWYQQTPGQGLQFLFEYFSETQRNKGNFPGRFSGRQFSNSRSEMNVSTLELGDSALYLCASSSQGGNTGELFFGEGSRLTVL.